This T cell receptor beta chain was sequenced for a study of blood T cell repertoires in COVID-19. Study-wide context: The origin of the acute and convalescent COVID-19 samples was the United States, Italy and Spain.

The J segment lost 3 bases and the V segment lost 4 bases, leaving 7 bases of the junction unmatched. The CDR3 has 15 residues. Germline lookup yields CDR1 SGHRS and CDR2 YFSETQ. Sequenced by immunoSEQ multiplex PCR; TCRdb stores in-frame clones only, minus some. This table has about 110,000 clones, 65% to 80% appearing once. The sequenced material came from peripheral blood. The source of this sequence is a woman aged 55-70 years with acute or convalescent COVID-19. The chain uses TRBV5-1 and TRBJ1-5, with 7 bases matching TRBD1. This chain's CDR3 is CASSPETGNNQPQHF. The DNA of the CDR3 is TGCGCCAGCAGCCCGGAGACAGGGAACAATCAGCCCCAGCATTTT.